These 32 T cell receptor beta chains were sequenced from one sample in a study of shared clonotypes between healthy human individuals. Clones were read by immunoSEQ multiplex PCR, and TCRdb kept only the in-frame ones, dropping some. The sample contains 2 million to 2.5 million clones, just over 90% of which appear only once. Sequenced sample: naive CD4+ T cells from PBMCs. Subset specified: CD45RA+ positively selected. The receptor set was obtained from a man between 18 and 35 years old in good health. Some clones in this sample may be carry-over from other donors' samples.

The V and J genes are TRBV27 and TRBJ1-5; D is possibly TRBD1 (6 bases). The CDR3 spans 16 residues. Germline V CDR1 and CDR2: MNHEY, SMNVEV (reference sequence). V lost 4 bases and J lost 9, with 22 bases in between. DNA for the CDR3: TGTGCCAGCAGTTCCCTACCAGACAGGTCTGGATTGCCCCAGCATTTT. Its translation is CASSSLPDRSGLPQHF.

The rearrangement joins TRBV18 to TRBJ1-1; no definite D call. The CDR3 spans 12 residues. Germline V gene data show CDR1 as KGHSH and CDR2 as LQKENI. The ends were cut back, 7 bases at V and 0 bases at J, with 6 bases in the middle. This CDR3 reads CASLRVNTEAFF. The CDR3 nucleotides are TGTGCCAGCTTAAGGGTGAACACTGAAGCTTTCTTT.

This clone appeared a single time. This chain links TRBV5-4 with TRBJ2-7, with 7 bases fitting TRBD2. J lost 3 bases, V lost 0 bases, and 6 bases had no gene match. The CDR3 contains 15 residues. CDR1 is SGHNT and CDR2 is YYREEE in the germline V gene (reference sequence). CDR3 protein: CASSLAGLADYEQYF. The CDR3 DNA reads TGTGCCAGCAGCTTGGCCGGGCTAGCGGACTACGAGCAGTACTTC.

The chain joins TRBV5-1 to TRBJ2-3, with a tentative D call TRBD1 (5 bases). Looked up from germline, CDR1 is SGHRS and CDR2 is YFSETQ. V gave up 0 bases and J gave up 1 base, with 9 bases separating them. This CDR3 contains 15 residues. CDR3 region: CASSLDPQGTDTQYF. The CDR3, as DNA: TGCGCCAGCAGCTTGGACCCACAGGGCACAGATACGCAGTATTTT.

The V gene is TRBV2, the J gene TRBJ2-7; 8 bases agree with TRBD2. CDR1 is SNHLY, CDR2 FYNNEI, per germline. The J segment lost 7 bases and the V segment lost 6 bases, leaving 11 bases of the junction unmatched. The CDR3 contains 14 residues. The CDR3 DNA reads TGTGCCAGCAGCCCCGGGACTAGAGTTTCTGAGCAGTACTTC. Translating gives CASSPGTRVSEQYF.

The chain uses TRBV7-9 and TRBJ1-6; 8 bases agree with TRBD1. J gave up 10 bases and V 5 bases, and 7 bases lay outside the gene matches. Per germline, CDR1 SEHNR and CDR2 FQNEAQ (reference sequence). The length of the CDR3 is 14 residues. In DNA, the CDR3 is TGTGCCAGCAGCCCCCAGGGGGCTCGGTCACCCCTCCACTTT. This translates into CASSPQGARSPLHF.

The chain is built from TRBV10-3 and TRBJ1-5, with D hard to call. CDR1 is ENHRY, CDR2 SYGVKD, per germline. V lost 3 bases to trimming and J lost 4 bases, with 13 bases between them. The CDR3 spans 15 residues. The CDR3 region is CAISDPALENQPQHF. DNA of the CDR3: TGTGCCATCAGTGACCCGGCCCTGGAGAATCAGCCCCAGCATTTT.

The chain has TRBV7-2 and TRBJ2-7; 7 nucleotides match TRBD1. The V gene's germline CDR1 is SGHTA and CDR2 FQGNSA. V dropped 1 base and J dropped 3; count of bases not matched to a gene: 6. The CDR3 is 15 amino acids. CDR3 in amino acids: CASSLGPGGNYEQYF. CDR3 nucleotide sequence: TGTGCCAGCAGCTTAGGGCCAGGGGGAAACTACGAGCAGTACTTC.

The CDR3 loop is CASSPQGGVEKLFF. CDR3 nucleotide sequence: TGTGCCAGCAGCCCCCAGGGGGGCGTTGAAAAACTGTTTTTT. This chain uses TRBV28 with TRBJ1-4, with 7 bases fitting TRBD1. The CDR3 extends over 14 amino acids. V trimming: 6 bases; J trimming: 7 bases; junction bases outside the gene matches: 8. CDR1 is MDHEN and CDR2 is SYDVKM in the germline V gene.

The chain is built from TRBV5-1 and TRBJ2-7; 14 nucleotides align to TRBD2. V gave up 1 base and J gave up 6 bases; unmatched junction bases: 12. The CDR3 is 18 amino acids. Germline CDR1 and CDR2: SGHRS and YFSETQ. The CDR3 DNA sequence: TGCGCCAGCAGCTTGTATTTTTTGGGACTAGCGGGAGTTAGCGAGCAGTACTTC. This encodes CASSLYFLGLAGVSEQYF.

The chain employs TRBV5-1 and TRBJ2-1, with 10 bases fitting TRBD2. Per germline, CDR1 SGHRS and CDR2 YFSETQ. The CDR3 is made up of 17 amino acids. Trimming took 5 bases from V and 1 from J; bases not matched to a gene: 9. The CDR3: CASSMLAGARSYNEQFF. For the CDR3, the DNA is TGCGCCAGCAGTATGCTAGCGGGAGCTAGATCCTACAATGAGCAGTTCTTC. Full variable domain (remainder filled in from reference TRBV5-1 and TRBJ2-1): KAGVTQTPRYLIKTRGQQVTLSCSPISGHRSVSWYQQTPGQGLQFLFEYFSETQRNKGNFPGRFSGRQFSNSRSEMNVSTLELGDSALYLCASSMLAGARSYNEQFFGPGTRLTVL.

The J gene is TRBJ2-3, the V gene TRBV19; 9 bases align to TRBD1. This CDR3 contains 14 residues. After removal of 5 bases from V and 4 bases from J, the junction contained 4 bases not matched to a gene. Germline V gene lookup returns CDR1 LNHDA and CDR2 SQIVND (reference sequence). The CDR3 bases are TGTGCCAGTAGTTCACAGGGGGCCCCAGATACGCAGTATTTT. Its protein is CASSSQGAPDTQYF.

As regards this clone: The sample holds other DNA sequences that translate to the same CDR3. This rearrangement joins TRBV5-1 to TRBJ2-7; D remains unclear. CDR3 size: 15 residues. V lost 0 bases to trimming and J lost 0 bases, with 10 bases between them. The germline V gene encodes CDR1 SGHRS and CDR2 YFSETQ. The CDR3 coding sequence is TGCGCCAGCAGCTTGGGGAGTGGAAGCTCCTACGAGCAGTACTTC. Amino acids: CASSLGSGSSYEQYF.

For this clone: This same CDR3 is encoded by further DNA sequences in the sample. The V and J genes are TRBV30 and TRBJ1-3; weak D call: TRBD1 (6 bases). The V gene lost 4 bases and the J gene lost 1 base, with 11 bases spanning the gap. The CDR3 has 14 residues. From germline, CDR1 is GTSNPN and CDR2 SVGIG (reference sequence). This CDR3 reads CAWTVGGSGNTIYF. Written as DNA, the CDR3 is TGTGCCTGGACCGTAGGGGGTTCTGGAAACACCATATATTTT. Using reference TRBV30 and TRBJ1-3 for the parts outside the CDR3, the full variable domain is SQTIHQWPATLVQPVGSPLSLECTVEGTSNPNLYWYRQAAGRGLQLLFYSVGIGQISSEVPQNLSASRPQDRQFILSSKKLLLSDSGFYLCAWTVGGSGNTIYFGEGSWLTVV.

The chain recombines TRBV2 with TRBJ2-7; 8 positions match TRBD1. CDR1 and CDR2 (germline): SNHLY, FYNNEI. After removal of 4 bases from V and 0 bases from J, the junction contained 8 bases not matched to a gene. There are 16 residues in the CDR3. This CDR3 is CASSGQGAHSSYEQYF. The CDR3 DNA is TGTGCCAGCAGTGGCCAGGGGGCGCATAGCTCCTACGAGCAGTACTTC.

This CDR3 reads CAISESSINQYF. CDR3 nucleotides: TGTGCCATCAGTGAGTCGAGTATAAACCAGTATTTT. V is TRBV10-3 and J is TRBJ2-3; D ambiguous. Germline V CDR1 and CDR2: ENHRY, SYGVKD. This CDR3 region has 12 residues. V lost 0 bases and J lost 12, with 10 bases in between.

This clone was counted a single time. This chain joins TRBV11-2 and TRBJ2-3, with 16 bases that match TRBD2. The junction had 7 bases not matched to a gene; V was cut back by 3 bases and J by 4 bases. The CDR3 has 18 residues. Germline V gene data show CDR1 as SGHAT and CDR2 as FQNNGV. Here the CDR3 DNA reads TGTGCCAGCAGCTTGGCTATCGGGACTAGCGGGAGGGCAGATACGCAGTATTTT. Its translation: CASSLAIGTSGRADTQYF.

The chain carries TRBV7-2 and TRBJ2-7; unclear D gene. The CDR3 contains 16 residues. V was cut by 1 base and J by 0 bases, with 13 bases left in between. From germline, CDR1 is SGHTA and CDR2 FQGNSA. CDR3 in amino acids: CASSLGFAASSYEQYF. The CDR3 coding sequence is TGTGCCAGCAGCTTAGGATTTGCAGCAAGCTCCTACGAGCAGTACTTC.

The chain joins TRBV7-8 to TRBJ2-2; tentative D call: TRBD1 (5 bases). Trimming pared 5 bases from V and 9 bases from J, leaving 10 bases between. This CDR3 contains 12 residues. Germline CDR1 is SGHVS and CDR2 is FQNEAQ. The CDR3 nucleotides read TGTGCCAGCAGCCTAGGGGCCCGGGAGCTGTTTTTT. This codes for CASSLGARELFF.

The genes are TRBV5-1 and TRBJ2-1, with D possibly matching TRBD1 (6 bases). The CDR3 is made up of 15 amino acids. The V end was cut by 4 bases, the J end by 0 bases, with 11 bases between. CDR1 and CDR2 from the germline V gene are SGHRS and YFSETQ. The CDR3 spells CASSKGDGSYNEQFF. CDR3 in DNA: TGCGCCAGCAGCAAGGGGGACGGCTCCTACAATGAGCAGTTCTTC. The variable domain in full, completed from reference TRBV5-1 and TRBJ2-1, reads KAGVTQTPRYLIKTRGQQVTLSCSPISGHRSVSWYQQTPGQGLQFLFEYFSETQRNKGNFPGRFSGRQFSNSRSEMNVSTLELGDSALYLCASSKGDGSYNEQFFGPGTRLTVL.

This clone was picked up one time. The rearrangement uses TRBV27 and TRBJ2-3; D gene uncertain. V dropped 2 bases and J dropped 3 bases, with 6 bases sitting between them. The CDR3 consists of 13 residues. The germline V gene encodes CDR1 MNHEY and CDR2 SMNVEV (reference sequence). The DNA for the CDR3 is TGTGCCAGCAGTTTAGTCTGGACAGATACGCAGTATTTT. This gives the protein CASSLVWTDTQYF.

The chain recombines TRBV15 with TRBJ1-2; 12 positions match TRBD1. Germline V gene lookup returns CDR1 LNHNV and CDR2 YYDKDF (reference sequence). After removal of 5 bases from V and 8 bases from J, the junction contained 12 bases not matched to a gene. This CDR3 spans 16 amino acids. The CDR3 sequence is CATSRSRDRGQGGYTF. The CDR3 DNA reads TGTGCCACCAGCCGCTCAAGGGACAGGGGGCAGGGAGGCTACACCTTC.

The V and J genes are TRBV15 and TRBJ2-1; TRBD2 is a possible D gene (6 bases). V was trimmed by 6 bases and J by 8 bases, leaving 17 bases between them. CDR1 and CDR2 from the germline V gene are LNHNV and YYDKDF (reference sequence). The CDR3 has 14 residues. The CDR3, as DNA: TGTGCCACCAGGGAGGGCGGGGCATCGGATGAGCAGTTCTTC. Its protein product is CATREGGASDEQFF.

The chain carries TRBV7-9 and TRBJ2-2; TRBD1 matches 9 bases. The germline V gene has CDR1 SEHNR and CDR2 FQNEAQ (reference sequence). This CDR3 has 15 residues. V lost 5 bases, J lost 2 bases, and 3 bases stayed unmatched. This CDR3 is CASSLQGANTGELFF. DNA for the CDR3: TGTGCCAGCAGCCTACAGGGGGCCAACACCGGGGAGCTGTTTTTT.

This rearrangement joins TRBV7-6 to TRBJ2-3, with a possible D match to TRBD1 (6 bases). The length of the CDR3 is 17 residues. Per the germline V gene, CDR1 is SGHVS and CDR2 is FNYEAQ. Trimming left V 3 bases short and J 0 bases short, with 16 bases between. CDR3 sequence reads: CASSLRNRESSTDTQYF. Here the CDR3 DNA reads TGTGCCAGCAGCTTGAGAAACAGGGAGTCTAGCACAGATACGCAGTATTTT.

The chain links TRBV5-6 to TRBJ2-3; TRBD2 matches 10 bases. Germline values: CDR1 SGHDT, CDR2 YYEEEE. The CDR3 length is 14 residues. J lost 5 bases, V lost 6 bases, and 6 bases had no gene match. CDR3 residues: CASNLAGALDTQYF. CDR3 sequence (DNA): TGTGCCAGCAACCTAGCGGGAGCTTTAGATACGCAGTATTTT.

This clone was observed once. V usage is TRBV7-9 and J usage is TRBJ1-2; D may be TRBD1 (6 bases). This CDR3 has 12 residues. V shed 5 bases and J shed 8 bases, with 12 bases lying between them. Germline V lookup: CDR1 SEHNR, CDR2 FQNEAQ (reference sequence). CDR3 loop: CASSPRGEGYTF. CDR3 DNA sequence: TGTGCCAGCAGCCCCAGGGGCGAAGGCTACACCTTC.

The chain combines TRBV28 with TRBJ1-4; maybe TRBD1 (5 bases). CDR1 and CDR2 from the germline V gene are MDHEN and SYDVKM. Between the trimmed V and J ends, which lost 2 bases and 0 bases, there was a span of 10 bases. The CDR3 consists of 16 residues. CDR3 sequence reads: CASSLPKGTTNEKLFF. The CDR3 DNA reads as TGTGCCAGCAGTTTACCCAAGGGGACAACTAATGAAAAACTGTTTTTT.

The rearrangement links TRBV21-1 to TRBJ1-5. TRBV21-1 constitutes a pseudogene. The CDR3 length is 16 residues. The CDR3 is CAPTFRGNGGNQPQHF. CDR3 coding DNA: TGTGCCCCAACTTTTAGGGGTAACGGGGGCAATCAGCCCCAGCATTTT.

This clone has more than one count but fewer than ten. The chain has TRBV19 and TRBJ1-5; the D is unclear. CDR1 is LNHDA, CDR2 SQIVND, per germline (reference sequence). The V and J ends lost 5 bases and 7 bases respectively, with 12 bases between them. The CDR3 totals 13 residues. This chain's CDR3 is CASSPSLGQPQHF. CDR3 in DNA: TGTGCCAGTAGTCCCTCCCTGGGCCAGCCCCAGCATTTT.

The V and J genes are TRBV7-6 and TRBJ1-2, with TRBD1 identical over 8 bases. The CDR3 loop spans 18 amino acids. The J segment lost 8 bases and the V segment lost 1 base, leaving 18 bases of the junction unmatched. CDR1 and CDR2 (germline): SGHVS, FNYEAQ. In nucleotides, the CDR3 is TGTGCCAGCAGCTTAGAAGGTTGGGGCAGACAGGGGCGCCAAGGCTACACCTTC. Protein: CASSLEGWGRQGRQGYTF.

This clone was recorded only once. As DNA, the CDR3 is TGTGCCAGCAGCTTGGGGACAGGGGCTGTTAATGAAAAACTGTTTTTT. Amino acid sequence: CASSLGTGAVNEKLFF. The rearrangement uses TRBV11-2 and TRBJ1-4, with 10 bases lining up with TRBD1. This CDR3 is built from 16 residues. V shed 3 bases, J shed 4 bases, and the junction held 5 bases outside the gene matches. Germline CDR1 is SGHAT and CDR2 is FQNNGV. Variable domain in full (rest from reference TRBV11-2 and TRBJ1-4): EAGVAQSPRYKIIEKRQSVAFWCNPISGHATLYWYQQILGQGPKLLIQFQNNGVVDDSQLPKDRFSAERLKGVDSTLKIQPAKLEDSAVYLCASSLGTGAVNEKLFFGSGTQLSVL.